Listed below are T cell receptor beta chains from one sample, sequenced in a study of blood T cell repertoires in COVID-19. The protocol was immunoSEQ multiplex PCR, while the TCRdb copy is restricted to in-frame clones and leaves out a portion. The repertoire holds roughly 250,000 clones, with around nine tenths as singletons. The source material was PBMCs or T cells enriched from blood (not recorded which). The receptors originated from a woman aged 45 to 65 who had recovered from COVID-19. CDR3s include the opening cysteine and the closing phenylalanine or tryptophan. A D gene is named only where the DNA matches it firmly. Some rows have no size entry. The others give once, few or many, or a class for an expanded clone.

abundance: -
j_gene: TRBJ2-1
d_gene: TRBD2
v_gene: TRBV11-1
CDR3aa: CASSRLAGHNEQFF
CDR3nt: TGTGCCAGCAGCCGATTAGCGGGACACAATGAGCAGTTCTTC

abundance: -
j_gene: TRBJ2-1
d_gene: TRBD2
v_gene: TRBV7-3
CDR3aa: CASSSPGLAGRNEQFF
CDR3nt: TGTGCCAGCAGCTCGCCCGGACTAGCAGGGCGGAATGAGCAGTTCTTC

abundance: -
j_gene: TRBJ2-7
d_gene: -
v_gene: TRBV7-9
CDR3aa: CASSFSGDSYEQYF
CDR3nt: TGTGCCAGCAGCTTCTCCGGAGATTCCTACGAGCAGTACTTC

abundance: -
j_gene: TRBJ1-4
d_gene: TRBD1
v_gene: TRBV2
CDR3aa: CARGDRGRGEKLFF
CDR3nt: TGTGCCAGGGGAGACAGGGGAAGAGGTGAAAAACTGTTTTTT

abundance: -
j_gene: TRBJ2-7
d_gene: TRBD2
v_gene: TRBV7-2
CDR3aa: CASSLGTSALNEQYF
CDR3nt: TGTGCCAGCAGCCTCGGGACTAGCGCACTGAACGAGCAGTACTTC

abundance: -
j_gene: TRBJ2-1
d_gene: TRBD2
v_gene: TRBV9
CDR3aa: CASSVAAGPYNEQFF
CDR3nt: TGTGCCAGCAGCGTAGCAGCGGGGCCCTACAATGAGCAGTTCTTC

abundance: -
j_gene: TRBJ2-2
d_gene: -
v_gene: TRBV6-1
CDR3aa: CASSEARSLPGELFF
CDR3nt: TGTGCCAGCAGTGAAGCGAGGAGTCTCCCCGGGGAGCTGTTTTTT

abundance: -
j_gene: TRBJ1-4
d_gene: -
v_gene: TRBV19
CDR3aa: CASSINQGLHEKLFF
CDR3nt: TGTGCCAGTAGTATAAACCAGGGTTTACATGAAAAACTGTTTTTT

abundance: -
j_gene: TRBJ2-1
d_gene: TRBD2
v_gene: TRBV6-4
CDR3aa: CASSDSASGDYNEQFF
CDR3nt: TGTGCCAGCAGTGACTCCGCCAGCGGGGATTACAATGAGCAGTTCTTC

abundance: -
j_gene: TRBJ2-5
d_gene: TRBD2
v_gene: TRBV3-1/TRBV3-2
CDR3aa: CASSYVAGGDETQYF
CDR3nt: TGTGCCAGCAGCTATGTAGCGGGAGGGGATGAGACCCAGTACTTC

abundance: once
j_gene: TRBJ2-7
d_gene: -
v_gene: TRBV19
CDR3aa: CASSREPTGSYEQYF
CDR3nt: TGTGCCAGTAGTAGAGAACCGACGGGCTCCTACGAGCAGTACTTC

abundance: -
j_gene: TRBJ2-1
d_gene: TRBD2
v_gene: TRBV27
CDR3aa: CASSPMSSGSHEQFF
CDR3nt: TGTGCCAGCAGCCCGATGTCTAGCGGGAGTCATGAGCAGTTCTTC

abundance: -
j_gene: TRBJ1-4
d_gene: -
v_gene: TRBV7-2
CDR3aa: CASSLDRNEKLFF
CDR3nt: TGTGCCAGCAGCTTAGACAGAAATGAAAAACTGTTTTTT

abundance: -
j_gene: TRBJ1-4
d_gene: -
v_gene: TRBV5-1
CDR3aa: CASSFAQATNEKLFF
CDR3nt: TGCGCCAGCAGCTTCGCGCAGGCAACTAATGAAAAACTGTTTTTT

abundance: once
j_gene: TRBJ1-6
d_gene: TRBD1
v_gene: TRBV2
CDR3aa: CASRAGTGVSPLHF
CDR3nt: TGTGCCAGCAGGGCCGGGACAGGGGTCTCACCCCTCCACTTT

abundance: -
j_gene: TRBJ1-2
d_gene: -
v_gene: TRBV5-5
CDR3aa: CASSFSTPSNYGYTF
CDR3nt: TGTGCCAGCAGCTTTAGCACACCTAGTAACTATGGCTACACCTTC

abundance: once
j_gene: TRBJ2-7
d_gene: -
v_gene: TRBV3-1/TRBV3-2
CDR3aa: CASSQGRVVSYEQYF
CDR3nt: TGTGCCAGCAGCCAAGGCAGGGTGGTTTCCTACGAGCAGTACTTC

abundance: -
j_gene: TRBJ2-5
d_gene: TRBD2
v_gene: TRBV10-3
CDR3aa: CATTMREGETQYF
CDR3nt: TGTGCCACCACTATGAGGGAGGGTGAGACCCAGTACTTC

abundance: -
j_gene: TRBJ2-5
d_gene: -
v_gene: TRBV18
CDR3aa: CASSPPSRGTQYF
CDR3nt: TGTGCCAGCTCACCACCGTCTCGGGGGACCCAGTACTTC

abundance: -
j_gene: TRBJ2-7
d_gene: TRBD2
v_gene: TRBV27
CDR3aa: CASSHGLADVQEQYF
CDR3nt: TGTGCCAGCAGTCATGGACTAGCCGATGTTCAAGAGCAGTACTTC

abundance: -
j_gene: TRBJ2-7
d_gene: TRBD2
v_gene: TRBV18
CDR3aa: CASSLPTSGPTYEQYF
CDR3nt: TGTGCCAGCTCACTACCGACTAGCGGACCGACCTACGAGCAGTACTTC

abundance: -
j_gene: TRBJ1-4
d_gene: -
v_gene: TRBV18
CDR3aa: CASSLDRRNEKLFF
CDR3nt: TGTGCCAGCTCACTAGACAGGAGAAATGAAAAACTGTTTTTT

abundance: -
j_gene: TRBJ2-6
d_gene: -
v_gene: TRBV19
CDR3aa: CASKDSHSGANVLTF
CDR3nt: TGTGCCAGTAAAGACAGCCACTCTGGGGCCAACGTCCTGACTTTC